This T cell receptor (beta chain) was captured in a study of early T cells in non-severe SARS-CoV-2 infection (dated by TCRdb to the early 2020s). About the investigation overall: Because TCR sequencing relied on bulk RNA taken from unsorted whole blood, pairing of alpha and beta chains was not possible. Study-wide findings and limitations: Matching against VDJdb was skewed toward anti-spike CD8 responses, likely underestimated virus-specific expansions, and missed private and CD4 specificities.

The study was a case-control design nested within a healthcare worker cohort in London, UK, with weekly nasopharyngeal swab PCR tests and blood sampling. Healthcare workers were enrolled in the week of the UK lockdown, from 23 to 31 March 2020, and were followed every week for up to roughly 16 weeks. Details on this clonotype: Which antigen it targets is not known. No base-level quality is on record; no much larger clone is a single base apart.

The CDR3 runs 11 amino acids, cysteine and phenylalanine included. Just the 33-base CDR3 DNA is kept, in frame starting at base 1. According to the germline V gene, CDR1 reads SQVTM and CDR2 reads ANQGSEA. At the junction V is shortened by 6 bases and J by 5 bases, with 10 bases in between. The library was produced with 5' RACE. Sequencing took place on a NextSeq 500. To correct for sequencing error and PCR bias, the TCR library protocol tagged individual cDNA molecules with unique molecular identifiers. Both TCR alpha and beta chains were sequenced, and tight co-correlation was observed between alpha and beta sequence abundances in each sample. Per the original workflow: Decombinator V4 was used to annotate TCR sequences for V gene, J gene and CDR3. TCRs were defined as expanded if a significant change between any two time points was detected under a Poisson model with p below 0.0001. TCR abundances were normalised to the total number of TCRs sequenced per sample and were expressed as counts per million. TRAV1-2 paired with TRAJ12, TRAJ20 or TRAJ33 defined MAIT TCRs, while TRAV10 paired with TRAJ18 defined iNKT TCRs. VDJdb, accessed 1 November 2021, was searched for CMV, EBV and SARS-CoV-2 annotated TCRs, with TCRs annotated for multiple antigens excluded. The public reads were quality trimmed at Q25 with fastp and then assembled into clones with MiXCR by TCRdb, keeping productive beta chains. One record per CDR3 amino acid sequence lists the most common genes and DNA. TCRdb's processing, not the authors', yielded these V and J calls. In this sample the table shows roughly 83,000 distinct CDR3 sequences, approximately 12% of which occur a single time. The top ten clones comprise under 4.5% of the sample.

Sequenced material: whole blood, taken at baseline. Recombination joined TRBV29-1 with TRBJ2-5; confidence is insufficient to name the D gene. The receptor's source is an adult who was a healthcare worker with PCR-confirmed SARS-CoV-2 infection or an uninfected control (not recorded which). The nucleotide sequence reads as follows: TGCAGCGTGATGAGTATGGAGACCCAGTACTTC. Protein translation: CSVMSMETQYF.